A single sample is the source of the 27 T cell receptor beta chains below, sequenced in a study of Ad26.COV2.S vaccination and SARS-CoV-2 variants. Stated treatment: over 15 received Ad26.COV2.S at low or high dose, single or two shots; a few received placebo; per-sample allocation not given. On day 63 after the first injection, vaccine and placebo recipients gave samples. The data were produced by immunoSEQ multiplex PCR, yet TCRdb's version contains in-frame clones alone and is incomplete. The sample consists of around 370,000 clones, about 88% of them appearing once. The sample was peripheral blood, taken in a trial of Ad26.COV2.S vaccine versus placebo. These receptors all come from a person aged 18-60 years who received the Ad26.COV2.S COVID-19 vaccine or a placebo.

The CDR3 protein is CASSPRPGGVNQETQYF. The DNA of the CDR3 is TGTGCCAGCTCACCTAGGCCAGGCGGGGTTAACCAAGAGACCCAGTACTTC. The chain carries TRBV18 and TRBJ2-5, with a tentative D call TRBD2 (6 bases). Looked up from germline, CDR1 is KGHSH and CDR2 is LQKENI. This CDR3 region has 17 residues. V lost 3 bases and J 0 bases, leaving 17 bases between the germline ends.

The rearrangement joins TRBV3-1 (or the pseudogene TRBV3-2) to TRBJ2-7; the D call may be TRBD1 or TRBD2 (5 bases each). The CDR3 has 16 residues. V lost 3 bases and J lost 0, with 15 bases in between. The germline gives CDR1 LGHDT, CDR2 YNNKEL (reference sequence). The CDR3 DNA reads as TGTGCCAGCAGCCAGGCTACTGGGGGAAGCTCCTACGAGCAGTACTTC. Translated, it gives CASSQATGGSSYEQYF.

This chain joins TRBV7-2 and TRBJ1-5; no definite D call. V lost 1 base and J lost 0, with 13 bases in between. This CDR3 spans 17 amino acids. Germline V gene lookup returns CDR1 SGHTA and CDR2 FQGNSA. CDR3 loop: CASSLDPFGRSNQPQHF. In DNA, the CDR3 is TGTGCCAGCAGCTTAGACCCCTTTGGACGTAGCAATCAGCCCCAGCATTTT.

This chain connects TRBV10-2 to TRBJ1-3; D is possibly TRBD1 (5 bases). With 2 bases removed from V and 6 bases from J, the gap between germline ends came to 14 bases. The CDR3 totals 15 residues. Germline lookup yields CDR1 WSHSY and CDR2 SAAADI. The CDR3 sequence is CASSEPTGNLNTIYF. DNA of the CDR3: TGCGCCAGCAGTGAGCCAACAGGAAACTTAAACACCATATATTTT.

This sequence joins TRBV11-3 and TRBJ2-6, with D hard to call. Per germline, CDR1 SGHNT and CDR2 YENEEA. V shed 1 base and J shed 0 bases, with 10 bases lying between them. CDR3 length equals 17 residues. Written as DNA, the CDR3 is TGTGCCAGCAGCTTAGGTGGCAGGCACTCTGGGGCCAACGTCCTGACTTTC. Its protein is CASSLGGRHSGANVLTF. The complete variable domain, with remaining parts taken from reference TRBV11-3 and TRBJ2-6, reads EAGVVQSPRYKIIEKKQPVAFWCNPISGHNTLYWYLQNLGQGPELLIRYENEEAVDDSQLPKDRFSAERLKGVDSTLKIQPAELGDSAVYLCASSLGGRHSGANVLTFGAGSRLTVL.

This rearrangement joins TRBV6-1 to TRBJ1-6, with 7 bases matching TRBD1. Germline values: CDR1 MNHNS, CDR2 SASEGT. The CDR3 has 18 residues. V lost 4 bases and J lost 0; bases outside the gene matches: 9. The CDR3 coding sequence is TGTGCCAGCAGTGGAAACCGGGACAGACTCTCCTATAATTCACCCCTCCACTTT. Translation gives CASSGNRDRLSYNSPLHF.

This CDR3 is CASSLHTNTEAFF. CDR3 coding DNA: TGTGCCAGCAGCTTGCACACGAACACTGAAGCTTTCTTT. The chain links TRBV7-2 to TRBJ1-1; D is unresolved. The CDR3 spans 13 residues. Germline CDR1 and CDR2: SGHTA and FQGNSA. The V gene lost 3 bases and the J gene lost 1 base, with 6 bases spanning the gap.

The CDR3 here is CASSLVASGGYNEQFF. CDR3 in DNA: TGTGCCAGCAGCTTAGTGGCTAGCGGGGGGTACAATGAGCAGTTCTTC. This chain joins TRBV7-8 and TRBJ2-1, with 11 bases aligning to TRBD2. The CDR3 has 16 amino acids. The germline V gene encodes CDR1 SGHVS and CDR2 FQNEAQ. Trimming cost V 1 base and J 4 bases; bases outside gene matches: 3. Full variable domain (remainder filled in from reference TRBV7-8 and TRBJ2-1): GAGVSQSPRYKVAKRGQDVALRCDPISGHVSLFWYQQALGQGPEFLTYFQNEAQLDKSGLPSDRFFAERPEGSVSTLKIQRTQQEDSAVYLCASSLVASGGYNEQFFGPGTRLTVL.

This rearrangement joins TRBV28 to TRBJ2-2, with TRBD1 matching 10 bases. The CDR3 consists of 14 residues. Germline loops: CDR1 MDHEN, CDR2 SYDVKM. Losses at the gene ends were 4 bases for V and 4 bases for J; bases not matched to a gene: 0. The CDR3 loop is CASSWDRGTGELFF. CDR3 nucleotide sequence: TGTGCCAGCAGTTGGGACAGGGGCACCGGGGAGCTGTTTTTT. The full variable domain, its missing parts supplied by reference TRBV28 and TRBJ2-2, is DVKVTQSSRYLVKRTGEKVFLECVQDMDHENMFWYRQDPGLGLRLIYFSYDVKMKEKGDIPEGYSVSREKKERFSLILESASTNQTSMYLCASSWDRGTGELFFGEGSRLTVL.

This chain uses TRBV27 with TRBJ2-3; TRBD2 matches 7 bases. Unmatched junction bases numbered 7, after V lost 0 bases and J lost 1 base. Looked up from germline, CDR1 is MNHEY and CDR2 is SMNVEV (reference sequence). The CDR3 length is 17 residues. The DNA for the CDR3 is TGTGCCAGCAGTTTATCCCCACTCCGGGGGGGCACAGATACGCAGTATTTT. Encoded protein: CASSLSPLRGGTDTQYF.

CDR3 in amino acids: CAWSVHSSGGAKYF. CDR3 DNA: TGTGCCTGGAGTGTACATTCTAGCGGGGGGGCCAAGTACTTC. V is TRBV30 and J is TRBJ2-7; 12 nucleotides match TRBD2. The CDR3 has 14 residues. Germline V CDR1 and CDR2: GTSNPN, SVGIG (reference sequence). V dropped 0 bases and J dropped 11; count of bases not matched to a gene: 8.

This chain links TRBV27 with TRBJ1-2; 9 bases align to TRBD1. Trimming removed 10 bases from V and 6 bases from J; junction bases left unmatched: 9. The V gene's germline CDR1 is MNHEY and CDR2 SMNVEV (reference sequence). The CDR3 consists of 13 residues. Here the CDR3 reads CATHRQGGNGYTF. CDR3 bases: TGTGCCACCCACCGACAGGGGGGAAATGGCTACACCTTC.

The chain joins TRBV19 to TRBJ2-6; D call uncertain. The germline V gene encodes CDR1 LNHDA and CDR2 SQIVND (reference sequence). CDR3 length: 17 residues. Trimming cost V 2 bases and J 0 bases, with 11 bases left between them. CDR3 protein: CASSITEARSGANVLTF. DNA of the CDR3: TGTGCCAGTAGTATAACGGAAGCCCGCTCTGGGGCCAACGTCCTGACTTTC.

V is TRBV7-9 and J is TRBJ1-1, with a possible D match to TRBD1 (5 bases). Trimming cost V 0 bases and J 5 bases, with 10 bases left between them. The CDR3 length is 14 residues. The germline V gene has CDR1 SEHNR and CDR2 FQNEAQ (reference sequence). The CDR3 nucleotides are TGTGCCAGCAGCTTAGCCAGGGAGAGGACTGAAGCTTTCTTT. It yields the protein CASSLARERTEAFF.

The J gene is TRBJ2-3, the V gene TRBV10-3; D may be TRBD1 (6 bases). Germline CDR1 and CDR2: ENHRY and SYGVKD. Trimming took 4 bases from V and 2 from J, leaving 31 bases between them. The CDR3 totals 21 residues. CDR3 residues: CAISGRDRRPSYRLPTDTQYF. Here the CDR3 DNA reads TGTGCCATCAGTGGTCGAGACAGGAGACCCTCTTACCGTTTACCCACAGATACGCAGTATTTT.

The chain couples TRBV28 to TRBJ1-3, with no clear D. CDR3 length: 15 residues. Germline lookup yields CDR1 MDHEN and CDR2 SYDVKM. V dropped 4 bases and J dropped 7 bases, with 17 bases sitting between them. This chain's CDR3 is CASSSPPHRGNTIYF. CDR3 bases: TGTGCCAGCAGTTCCCCGCCCCACAGAGGCAACACCATATATTTT.

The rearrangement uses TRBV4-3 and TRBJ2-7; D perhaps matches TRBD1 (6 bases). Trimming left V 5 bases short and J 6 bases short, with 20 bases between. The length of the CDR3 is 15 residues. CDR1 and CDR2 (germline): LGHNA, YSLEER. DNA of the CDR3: TGCGCCAGCAGCTCAAAAAGCACAGGGATGGGCGAGCAGTACTTC. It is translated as CASSSKSTGMGEQYF.

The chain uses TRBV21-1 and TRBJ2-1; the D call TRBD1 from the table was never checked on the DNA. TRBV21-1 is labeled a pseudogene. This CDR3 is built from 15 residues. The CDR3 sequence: CASSKRLGRGNEQFF. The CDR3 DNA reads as TGTGCCAGCAGCAAAAGACTGGGCAGGGGCAATGAGCAGTTCTTC.

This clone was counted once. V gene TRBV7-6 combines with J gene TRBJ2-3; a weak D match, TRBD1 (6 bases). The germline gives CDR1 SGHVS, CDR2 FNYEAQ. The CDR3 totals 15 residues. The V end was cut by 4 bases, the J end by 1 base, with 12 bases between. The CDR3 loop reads CASSSRGDGTDTQYF. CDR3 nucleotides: TGTGCCAGCAGCTCCAGGGGTGACGGCACAGATACGCAGTATTTT. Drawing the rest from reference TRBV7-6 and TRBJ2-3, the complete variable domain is GAGVSQSPRYKVTKRGQDVALRCDPISGHVSLYWYRQALGQGPEFLTYFNYEAQQDKSGLPNDRFSAERPEGSISTLTIQRTEQRDSAMYRCASSSRGDGTDTQYFGPGTRLTVL.

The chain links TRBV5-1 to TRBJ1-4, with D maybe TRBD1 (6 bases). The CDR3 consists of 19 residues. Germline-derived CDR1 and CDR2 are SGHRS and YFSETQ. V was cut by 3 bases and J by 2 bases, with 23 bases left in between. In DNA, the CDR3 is TGCGCCAGCAGCTGGGTCCCCTCCGGAGGAAGGGGGACTAATGAAAAACTGTTTTTT. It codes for CASSWVPSGGRGTNEKLFF. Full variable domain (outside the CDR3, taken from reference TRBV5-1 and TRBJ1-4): KAGVTQTPRYLIKTRGQQVTLSCSPISGHRSVSWYQQTPGQGLQFLFEYFSETQRNKGNFPGRFSGRQFSNSRSEMNVSTLELGDSALYLCASSWVPSGGRGTNEKLFFGSGTQLSVL.

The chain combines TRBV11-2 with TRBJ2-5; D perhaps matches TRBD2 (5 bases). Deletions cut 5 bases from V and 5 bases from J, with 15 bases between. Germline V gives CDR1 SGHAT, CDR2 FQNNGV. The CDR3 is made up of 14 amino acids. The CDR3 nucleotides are TGTGCCAGCAGCCCCTCCCCGCGGAGGGAGACCCAGTACTTC. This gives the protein CASSPSPRRETQYF.

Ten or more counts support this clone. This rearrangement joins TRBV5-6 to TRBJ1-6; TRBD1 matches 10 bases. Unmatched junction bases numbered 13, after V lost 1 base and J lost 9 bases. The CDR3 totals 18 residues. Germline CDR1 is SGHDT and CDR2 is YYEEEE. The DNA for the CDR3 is TGTGCCAGCAGCTTGTGGACAGGGGGGATTTTTTACGTTTCACCCCTCCACTTT. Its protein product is CASSLWTGGIFYVSPLHF. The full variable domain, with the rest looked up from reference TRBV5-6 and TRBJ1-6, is DAGVTQSPTHLIKTRGQQVTLRCSPKSGHDTVSWYQQALGQGPQFIFQYYEEEERQRGNFPDRFSGHQFPNYSSELNVNALLLGDSALYLCASSLWTGGIFYVSPLHFGNGTRLTVT.

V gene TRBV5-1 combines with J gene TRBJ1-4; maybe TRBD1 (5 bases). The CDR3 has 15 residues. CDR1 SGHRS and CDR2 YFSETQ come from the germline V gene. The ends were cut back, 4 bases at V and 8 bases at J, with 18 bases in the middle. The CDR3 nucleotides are TGCGCCAGCAGCCCCCGGGAGGGGTTTTTGGAAAAACTGTTTTTT. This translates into CASSPREGFLEKLFF.

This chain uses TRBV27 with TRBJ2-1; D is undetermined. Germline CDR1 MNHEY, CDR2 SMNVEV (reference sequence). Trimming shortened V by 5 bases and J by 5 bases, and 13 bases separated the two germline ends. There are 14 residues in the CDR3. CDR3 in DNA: TGTGCCAGCAGTCCTAGTCTGAGTAACAATGAGCAGTTCTTC. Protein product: CASSPSLSNNEQFF.

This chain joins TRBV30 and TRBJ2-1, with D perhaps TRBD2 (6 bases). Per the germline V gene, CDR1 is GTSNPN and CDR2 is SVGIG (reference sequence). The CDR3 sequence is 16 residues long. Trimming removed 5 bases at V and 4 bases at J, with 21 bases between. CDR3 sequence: CAWGGTGTQKYNEQFF. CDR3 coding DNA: TGTGCCTGGGGAGGGACCGGGACTCAGAAATACAATGAGCAGTTCTTC.

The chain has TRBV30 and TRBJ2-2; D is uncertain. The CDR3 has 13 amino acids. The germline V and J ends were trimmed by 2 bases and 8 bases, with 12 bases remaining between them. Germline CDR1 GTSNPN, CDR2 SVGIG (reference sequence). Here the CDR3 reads CAWSSKRGGELFF. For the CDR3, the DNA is TGTGCCTGGAGTTCAAAGAGAGGAGGGGAGCTGTTTTTT. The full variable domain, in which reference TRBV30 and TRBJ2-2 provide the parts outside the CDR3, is SQTIHQWPATLVQPVGSPLSLECTVEGTSNPNLYWYRQAAGRGLQLLFYSVGIGQISSEVPQNLSASRPQDRQFILSSKKLLLSDSGFYLCAWSSKRGGELFFGEGSRLTVL.

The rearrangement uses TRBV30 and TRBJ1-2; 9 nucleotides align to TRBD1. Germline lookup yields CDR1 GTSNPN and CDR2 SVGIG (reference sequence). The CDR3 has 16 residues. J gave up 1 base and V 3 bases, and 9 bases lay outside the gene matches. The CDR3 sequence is CAWSGQGRVFNYGYTF. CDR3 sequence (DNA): TGTGCCTGGAGCGGACAGGGGAGGGTTTTTAACTATGGCTACACCTTC.